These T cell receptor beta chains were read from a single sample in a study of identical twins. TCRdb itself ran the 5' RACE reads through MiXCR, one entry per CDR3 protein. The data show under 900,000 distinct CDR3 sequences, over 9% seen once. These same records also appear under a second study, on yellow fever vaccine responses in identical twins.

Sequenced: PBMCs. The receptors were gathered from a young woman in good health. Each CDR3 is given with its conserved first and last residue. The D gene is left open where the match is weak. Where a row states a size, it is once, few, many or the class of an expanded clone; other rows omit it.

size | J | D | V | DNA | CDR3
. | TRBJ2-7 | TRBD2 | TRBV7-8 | TGTGCCAGCAGCTTACTAGCGGGAGATCACGAGCAGTACTTC | CASSLLAGDHEQYF
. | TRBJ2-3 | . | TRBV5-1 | TGCGCCAGCAGCTTATTTGGACAAGCAGATACGCAGTATTTT | CASSLFGQADTQYF
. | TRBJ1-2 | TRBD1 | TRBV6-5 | TGTGCCAGCAGTTCGCCCGGGACAGGAAGAGCCTATGGCTACACCTTC | CASSSPGTGRAYGYTF
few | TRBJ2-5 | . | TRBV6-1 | TGTGCCAGCGGGAGTACCCTGGGGCTATCCCGCCAAGAGACCCAGTACTTC | CASGSTLGLSRQETQYF
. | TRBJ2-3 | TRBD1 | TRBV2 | TGTGCCAGCACTGAATGGGGGACAGGGACAGATACGCAGTATTTT | CASTEWGTGTDTQYF
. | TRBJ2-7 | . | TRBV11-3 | TGTGCCAGCAGCCCCCGAGTGAGGGGGGTCTCCTACGAGCAGTACTTC | CASSPRVRGVSYEQYF
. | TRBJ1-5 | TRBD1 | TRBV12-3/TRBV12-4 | TGTGCCAGCAGTCCCATGGGTTCTCGGACAGGGGGCTTTCGGAATCAGCCCCAGCATTTT | CASSPMGSRTGGFRNQPQHF
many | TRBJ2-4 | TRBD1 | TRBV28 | TGTGCCAGCAGTTTGAAACCGGGACAGGGTCCCTGGGACATTCAGTACTTC | CASSLKPGQGPWDIQYF
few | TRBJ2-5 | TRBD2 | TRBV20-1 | TGCAGTGCTAGGGTTTGGGGTCTAGCGGGAGGAGAAAGAGAGACCCAGTACTTC | CSARVWGLAGGERETQYF
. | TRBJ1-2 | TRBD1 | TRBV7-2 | TGTGCCAGCAGCTTATTAGGACAGGGCTCTGGCTACACCTTC | CASSLLGQGSGYTF
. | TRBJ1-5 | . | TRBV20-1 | TGCAGTGCTGCGGGGGGGCGGAATCAGCCCCAGCATTTT | CSAAGGRNQPQHF
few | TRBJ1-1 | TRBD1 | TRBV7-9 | TGTGCCAGCAGCTTAGGAGCTCAGGGGGCTGAAGCTTTCTTT | CASSLGAQGAEAFF
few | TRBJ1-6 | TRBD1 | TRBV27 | TGTGCCAGCAGTCCCTGGGACAGGGGGTCATTGCACTTT | CASSPWDRGSLHF
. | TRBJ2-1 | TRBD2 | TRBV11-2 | TGTGCCAGCAGCCGAGCGGGAGAGTGGGGCAATGAGCAGTTCTTC | CASSRAGEWGNEQFF
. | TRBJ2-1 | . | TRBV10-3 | TGTGCCATCAGTCCCTCCCCTTACAATGAGCAGTTCTTC | CAISPSPYNEQFF
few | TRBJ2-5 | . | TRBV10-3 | TGTGCCATCAGTGGAGGACCAGACCCTCAAGAGACCCAGTACTTC | CAISGGPDPQETQYF
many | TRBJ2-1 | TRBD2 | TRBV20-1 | TGCAGTGCTCCCCCCGGGAGGGTTCCCAATGAGCAGTTCTTC | CSAPPGRVPNEQFF
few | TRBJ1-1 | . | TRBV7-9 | TGTGCCAGCAGCCCGGCCTACACTGAAGCTTTCTTT | CASSPAYTEAFF
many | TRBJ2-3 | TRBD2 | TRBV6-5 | TGTGCCAGCAGTTACTGGGGGGGAGGAGATACGCAGTATTTT | CASSYWGGGDTQYF
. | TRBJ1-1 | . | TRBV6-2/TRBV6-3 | TGTGCCAGCAGTAAGATTTACGTGGGGCGGACTGAAGCTTTCTTT | CASSKIYVGRTEAFF
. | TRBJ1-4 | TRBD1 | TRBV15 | TGTGCCACCAGCAGAGACAGGACAGGGACTGAAAAACTGTTTTTT | CATSRDRTGTEKLFF
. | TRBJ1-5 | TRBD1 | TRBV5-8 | TGTGCCAGCAGCACAGGGACAGGACGAAATCAGCCCCAGCATTTT | CASSTGTGRNQPQHF
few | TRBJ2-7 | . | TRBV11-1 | TGTGCCAGCAGCTTAGCCATGTATTCAGGGCTCCCTTCCTACGAGCAGTACTTC | CASSLAMYSGLPSYEQYF
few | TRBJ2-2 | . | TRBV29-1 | TGCAGCGTTGAGTATTATCAGGGGAGAGGGGAGCTGTTTTTT | CSVEYYQGRGELFF
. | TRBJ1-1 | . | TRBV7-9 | TGTGCCAGCAGCGCCATCGGGATGTGGGACACTGAAGCTTTCTTT | CASSAIGMWDTEAFF
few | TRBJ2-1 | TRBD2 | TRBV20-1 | TGCAGTGCTAGAGGGCTAGCGGGAGCGGAGGAGCAGTTCTTC | CSARGLAGAEEQFF
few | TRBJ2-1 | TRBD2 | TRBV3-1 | TGTGCCAGCAGCCAAGACCCAGGTGCGCGGGGGGGCTTGGATGAGCAGTTCTTC | CASSQDPGARGGLDEQFF
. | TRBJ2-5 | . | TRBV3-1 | TGTGCCAGCAGCCAAGGCCGACAGTCGGAGACCCAGTACTTC | CASSQGRQSETQYF
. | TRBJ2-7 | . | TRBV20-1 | TGCAGTGCTAGAGAAAAATGGGACCGCTCCTACGAGCAGTACTTC | CSAREKWDRSYEQYF
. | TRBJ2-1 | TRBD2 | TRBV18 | TGTGCCAGCTCACCAATTACTAGCGGGGGGTTACCCCCCACACAGTACAATGAGCAGTTCTTC | CASSPITSGGLPPTQYNEQFF